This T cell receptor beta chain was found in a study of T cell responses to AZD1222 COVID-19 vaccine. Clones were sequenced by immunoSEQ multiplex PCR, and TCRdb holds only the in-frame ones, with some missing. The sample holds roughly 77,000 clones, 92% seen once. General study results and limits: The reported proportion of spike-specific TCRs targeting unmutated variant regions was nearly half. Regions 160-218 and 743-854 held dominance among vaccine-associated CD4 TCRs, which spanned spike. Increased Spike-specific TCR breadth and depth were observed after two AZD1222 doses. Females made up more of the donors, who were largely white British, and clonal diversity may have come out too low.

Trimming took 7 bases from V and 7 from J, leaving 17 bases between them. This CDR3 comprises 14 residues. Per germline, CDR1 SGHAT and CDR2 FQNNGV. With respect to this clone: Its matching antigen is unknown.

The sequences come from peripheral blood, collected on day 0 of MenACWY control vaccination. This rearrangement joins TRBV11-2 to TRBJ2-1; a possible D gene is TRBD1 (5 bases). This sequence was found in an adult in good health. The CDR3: CASNQDTVGNEQFF. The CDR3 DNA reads TGTGCCAGCAACCAGGACACAGTCGGAAATGAGCAGTTCTTC.